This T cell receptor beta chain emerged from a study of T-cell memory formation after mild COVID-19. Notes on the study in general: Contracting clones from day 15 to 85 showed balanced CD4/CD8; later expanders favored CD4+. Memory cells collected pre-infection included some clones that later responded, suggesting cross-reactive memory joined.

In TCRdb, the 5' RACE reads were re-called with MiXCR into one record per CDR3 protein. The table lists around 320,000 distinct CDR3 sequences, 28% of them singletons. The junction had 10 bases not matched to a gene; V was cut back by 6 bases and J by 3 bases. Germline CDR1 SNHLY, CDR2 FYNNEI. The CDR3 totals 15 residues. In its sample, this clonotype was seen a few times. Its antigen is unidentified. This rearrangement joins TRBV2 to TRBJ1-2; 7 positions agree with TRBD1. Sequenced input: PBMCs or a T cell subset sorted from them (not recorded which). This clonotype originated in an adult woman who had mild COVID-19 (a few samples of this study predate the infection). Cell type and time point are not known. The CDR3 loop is CASSEDRLIYYGYTF. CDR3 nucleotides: TGTGCCAGCAGCGAGGACAGGCTGATTTACTATGGCTACACCTTC. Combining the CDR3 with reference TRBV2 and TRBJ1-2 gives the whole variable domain EPEVTQTPSHQVTQMGQEVILRCVPISNHLYFYWYRQILGQKVEFLVSFYNNEISEKSEIFDDQFSVERPDGSNFTLKIRSTKLEDSAMYFCASSEDRLIYYGYTFGSGTRLTVV.